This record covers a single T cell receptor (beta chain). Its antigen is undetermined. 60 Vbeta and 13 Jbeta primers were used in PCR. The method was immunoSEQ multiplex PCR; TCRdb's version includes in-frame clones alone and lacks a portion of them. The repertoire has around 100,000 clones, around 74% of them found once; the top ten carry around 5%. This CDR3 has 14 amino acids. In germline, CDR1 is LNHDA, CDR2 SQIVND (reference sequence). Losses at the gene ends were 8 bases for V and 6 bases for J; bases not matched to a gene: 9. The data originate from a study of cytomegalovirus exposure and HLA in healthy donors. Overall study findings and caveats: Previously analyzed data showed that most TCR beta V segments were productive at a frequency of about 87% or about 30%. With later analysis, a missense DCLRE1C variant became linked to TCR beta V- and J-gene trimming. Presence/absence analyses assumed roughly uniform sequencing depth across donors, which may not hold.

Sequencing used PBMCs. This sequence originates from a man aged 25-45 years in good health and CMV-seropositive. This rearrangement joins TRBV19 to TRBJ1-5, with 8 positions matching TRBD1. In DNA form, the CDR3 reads TGTGCCAGTGAGAAGGACAGGGCATCTCAGCCCCAGCATTTT. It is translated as CASEKDRASQPQHF.